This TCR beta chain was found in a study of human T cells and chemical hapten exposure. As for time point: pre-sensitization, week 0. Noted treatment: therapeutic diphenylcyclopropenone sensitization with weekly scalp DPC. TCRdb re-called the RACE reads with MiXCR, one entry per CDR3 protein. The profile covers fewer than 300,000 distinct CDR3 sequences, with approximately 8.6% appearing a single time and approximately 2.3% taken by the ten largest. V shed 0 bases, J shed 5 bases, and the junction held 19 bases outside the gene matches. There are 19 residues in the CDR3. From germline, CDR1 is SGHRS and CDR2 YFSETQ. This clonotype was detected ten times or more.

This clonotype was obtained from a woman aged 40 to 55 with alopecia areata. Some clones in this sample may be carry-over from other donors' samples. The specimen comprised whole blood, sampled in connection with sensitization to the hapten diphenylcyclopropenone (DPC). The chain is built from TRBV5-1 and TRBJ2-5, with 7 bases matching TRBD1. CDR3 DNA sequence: TGCGCCAGCAGCTTGGGGGCCCTCAGGGGGATCACGGAGTTGGAGACCCAGTACTTC. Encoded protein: CASSLGALRGITELETQYF.